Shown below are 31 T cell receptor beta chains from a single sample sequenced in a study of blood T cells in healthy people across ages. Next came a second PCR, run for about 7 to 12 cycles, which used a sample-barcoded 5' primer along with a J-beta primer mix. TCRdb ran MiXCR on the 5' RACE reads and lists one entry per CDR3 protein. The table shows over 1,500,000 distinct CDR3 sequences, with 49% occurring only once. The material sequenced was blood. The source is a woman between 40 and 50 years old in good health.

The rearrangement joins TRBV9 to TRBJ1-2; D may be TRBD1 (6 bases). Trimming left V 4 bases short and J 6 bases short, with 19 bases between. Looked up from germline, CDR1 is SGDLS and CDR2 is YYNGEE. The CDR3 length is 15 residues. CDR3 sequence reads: CASSIATRGVDGYTF. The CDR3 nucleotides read TGTGCCAGCAGCATCGCCACGAGGGGGGTAGATGGCTACACCTTC.

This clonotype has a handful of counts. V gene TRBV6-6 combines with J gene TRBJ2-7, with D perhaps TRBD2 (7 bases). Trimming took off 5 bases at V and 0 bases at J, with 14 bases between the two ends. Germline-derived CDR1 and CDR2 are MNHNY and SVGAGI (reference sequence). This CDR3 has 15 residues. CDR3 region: CASSPQGTNSYEQYF. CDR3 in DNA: TGTGCCAGCAGTCCCCAGGGGACTAACTCCTACGAGCAGTACTTC.

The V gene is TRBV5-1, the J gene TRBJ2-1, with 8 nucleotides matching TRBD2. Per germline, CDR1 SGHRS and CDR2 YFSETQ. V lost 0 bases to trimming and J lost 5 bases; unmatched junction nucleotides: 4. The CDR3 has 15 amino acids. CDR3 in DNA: TGCGCCAGCAGCTTGGAGATAGCGGGGAACAATGAGCAGTTCTTC. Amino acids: CASSLEIAGNNEQFF.

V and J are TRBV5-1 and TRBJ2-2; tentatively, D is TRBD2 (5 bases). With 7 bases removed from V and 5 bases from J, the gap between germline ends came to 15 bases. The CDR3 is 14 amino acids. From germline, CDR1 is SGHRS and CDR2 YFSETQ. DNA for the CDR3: TGCGCCAGCCTTGAGAAAACGGGGACCGGGGAGCTGTTTTTT. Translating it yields CASLEKTGTGELFF.

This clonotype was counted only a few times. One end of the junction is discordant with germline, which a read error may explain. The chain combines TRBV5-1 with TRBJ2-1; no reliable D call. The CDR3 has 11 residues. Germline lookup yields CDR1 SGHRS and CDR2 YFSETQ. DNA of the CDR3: TGTGCCAGCAGCCTCAACGATGAGCAGTTCTTC. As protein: CASSLNDEQFF. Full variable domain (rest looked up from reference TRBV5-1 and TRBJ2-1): KAGVTQTPRYLIKTRGQQVTLSCSPISGHRSVSWYQQTPGQGLQFLFEYFSETQRNKGNFPGRFSGRQFSNSRSEMNVSTLELGDSALYLCASSLNDEQFFGPGTRLTVL.

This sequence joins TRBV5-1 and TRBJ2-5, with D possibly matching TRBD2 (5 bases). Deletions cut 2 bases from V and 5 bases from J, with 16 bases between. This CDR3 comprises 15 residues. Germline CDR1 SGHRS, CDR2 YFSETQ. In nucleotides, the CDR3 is TGCGCCAGCAGCTTCTTCTCGGGATCTAAGGAGACCCAGTACTTC. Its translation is CASSFFSGSKETQYF.

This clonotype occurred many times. The CDR3 nucleotides are TGTGCCAGCAGCTTAGCGCGGGCAGATACGCAGTATTTT. Translating it yields CASSLARADTQYF. V and J are TRBV7-2 and TRBJ2-3; D perhaps matches TRBD2 (5 bases). This CDR3 is built from 13 residues. Germline-derived CDR1 and CDR2 are SGHTA and FQGNSA. The V gene lost 0 bases and the J gene lost 4 bases, with 5 bases spanning the gap. Using reference TRBV7-2 and TRBJ2-3 for the parts outside the CDR3, the full variable domain is GAGVSQSPSNKVTEKGKDVELRCDPISGHTALYWYRQSLGQGLEFLIYFQGNSAPDKSGLPSDRFSAERTGGSVSTLTIQRTQQEDSAVYLCASSLARADTQYFGPGTRLTVL.

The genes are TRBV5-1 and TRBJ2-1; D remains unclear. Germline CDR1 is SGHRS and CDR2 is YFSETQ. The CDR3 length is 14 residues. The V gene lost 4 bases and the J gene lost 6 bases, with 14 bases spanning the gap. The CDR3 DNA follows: TGCGCCAGCAGCCGCCCGACGGGCTTCAATGAGCAGTTCTTC. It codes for CASSRPTGFNEQFF. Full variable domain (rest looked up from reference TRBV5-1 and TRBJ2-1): KAGVTQTPRYLIKTRGQQVTLSCSPISGHRSVSWYQQTPGQGLQFLFEYFSETQRNKGNFPGRFSGRQFSNSRSEMNVSTLELGDSALYLCASSRPTGFNEQFFGPGTRLTVL.

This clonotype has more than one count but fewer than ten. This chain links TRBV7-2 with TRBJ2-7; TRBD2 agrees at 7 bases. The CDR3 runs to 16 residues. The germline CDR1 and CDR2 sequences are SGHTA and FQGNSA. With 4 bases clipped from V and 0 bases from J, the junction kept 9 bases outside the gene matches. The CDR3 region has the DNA TGTGCCAGCAGCTCCACGCGGGGAGGGAGCTCCTACGAGCAGTACTTC. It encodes CASSSTRGGSSYEQYF.

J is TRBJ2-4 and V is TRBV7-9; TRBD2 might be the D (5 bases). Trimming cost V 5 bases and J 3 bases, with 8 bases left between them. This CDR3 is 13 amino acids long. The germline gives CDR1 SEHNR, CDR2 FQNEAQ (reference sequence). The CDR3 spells CASSDRDKNIQYF. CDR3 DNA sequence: TGTGCCAGCAGCGACCGGGACAAAAACATTCAGTACTTC. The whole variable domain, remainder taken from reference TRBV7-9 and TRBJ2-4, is DTGVSQNPRHKITKRGQNVTFRCDPISEHNRLYWYRQTLGQGPEFLTYFQNEAQLEKSRLLSDRFSAERPKGSFSTLEIQRTEQGDSAMYLCASSDRDKNIQYFGAGTRLSVL.

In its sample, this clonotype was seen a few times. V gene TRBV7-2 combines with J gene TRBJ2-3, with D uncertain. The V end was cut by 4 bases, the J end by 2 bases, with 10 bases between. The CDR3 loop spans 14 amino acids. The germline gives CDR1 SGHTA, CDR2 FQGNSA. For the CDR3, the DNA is TGTGCCAGCAGCTCAGTTTTCTCCACAGATACGCAGTATTTT. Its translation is CASSSVFSTDTQYF.

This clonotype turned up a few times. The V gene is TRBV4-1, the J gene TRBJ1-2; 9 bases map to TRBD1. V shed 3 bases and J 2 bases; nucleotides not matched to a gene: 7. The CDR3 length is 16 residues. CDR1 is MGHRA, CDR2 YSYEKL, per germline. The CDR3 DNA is TGCGCCAGCAGCCAGATAGGGACAGGGAAGAACTATGGCTACACCTTC. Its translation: CASSQIGTGKNYGYTF.

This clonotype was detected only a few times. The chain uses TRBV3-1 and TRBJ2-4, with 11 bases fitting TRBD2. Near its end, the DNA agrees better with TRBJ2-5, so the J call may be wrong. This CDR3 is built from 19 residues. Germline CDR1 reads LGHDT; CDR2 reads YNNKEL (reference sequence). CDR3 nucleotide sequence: TGTGCCAGCAGCCAAGAAGGCCTAGCGGGGGGTTCGAATCAAGAGACCCAGTACTTC. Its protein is CASSQEGLAGGSNQETQYF.

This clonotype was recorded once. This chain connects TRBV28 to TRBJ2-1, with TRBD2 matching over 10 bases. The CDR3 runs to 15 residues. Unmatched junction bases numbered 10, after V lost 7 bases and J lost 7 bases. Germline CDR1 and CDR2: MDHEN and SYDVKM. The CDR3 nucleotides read TGTGCCAGCACCCTAGATAGCGGGGGGAGTAATGAGCAGTTCTTC. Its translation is CASTLDSGGSNEQFF.

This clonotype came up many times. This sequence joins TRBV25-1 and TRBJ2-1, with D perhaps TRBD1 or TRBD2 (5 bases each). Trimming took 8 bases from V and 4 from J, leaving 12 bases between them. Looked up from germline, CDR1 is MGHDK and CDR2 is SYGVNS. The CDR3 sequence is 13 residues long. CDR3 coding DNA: TGTGCCAGCTTCGGGACGGAGTACAATGAGCAGTTCTTC. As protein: CASFGTEYNEQFF.

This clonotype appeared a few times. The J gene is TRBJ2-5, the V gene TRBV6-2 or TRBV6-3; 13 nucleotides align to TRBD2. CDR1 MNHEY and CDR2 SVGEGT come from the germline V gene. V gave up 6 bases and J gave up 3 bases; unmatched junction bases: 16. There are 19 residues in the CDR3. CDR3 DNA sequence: TGTGCCAGCAGCCCGGGACTAGCGGGGTCGCGGACGGTTGAAGAGACCCAGTACTTC. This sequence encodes CASSPGLAGSRTVEETQYF.

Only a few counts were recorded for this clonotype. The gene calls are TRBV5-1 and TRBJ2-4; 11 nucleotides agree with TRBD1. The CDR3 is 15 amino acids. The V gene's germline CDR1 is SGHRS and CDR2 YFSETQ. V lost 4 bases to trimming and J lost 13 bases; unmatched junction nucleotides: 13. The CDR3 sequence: CASSAGQGAGNEQYF. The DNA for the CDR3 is TGCGCCAGCAGCGCTGGACAGGGGGCTGGCAATGAGCAGTACTTC.

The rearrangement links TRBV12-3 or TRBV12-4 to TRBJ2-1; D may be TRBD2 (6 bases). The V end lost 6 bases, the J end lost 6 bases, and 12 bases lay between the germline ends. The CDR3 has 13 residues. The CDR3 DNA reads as TGTGCCAGCAGCTGGGACTTCCTCAATGAGCAGTTCTTC. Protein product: CASSWDFLNEQFF.

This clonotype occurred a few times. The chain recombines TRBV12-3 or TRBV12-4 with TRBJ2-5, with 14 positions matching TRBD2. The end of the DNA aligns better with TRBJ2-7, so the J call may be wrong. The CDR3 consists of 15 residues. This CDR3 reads CASSGRTSGGYEQYF. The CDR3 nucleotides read TGTGCCAGCAGTGGGAGGACTAGCGGGGGGTACGAGCAGTACTTC.

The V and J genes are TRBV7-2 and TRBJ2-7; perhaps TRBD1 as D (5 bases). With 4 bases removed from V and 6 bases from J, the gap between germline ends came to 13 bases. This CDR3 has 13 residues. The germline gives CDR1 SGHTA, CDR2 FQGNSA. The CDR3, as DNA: TGTGCCAGCAGCTCCGCTTGGGGCTCCGAGCAGTACTTC. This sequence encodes CASSSAWGSEQYF.

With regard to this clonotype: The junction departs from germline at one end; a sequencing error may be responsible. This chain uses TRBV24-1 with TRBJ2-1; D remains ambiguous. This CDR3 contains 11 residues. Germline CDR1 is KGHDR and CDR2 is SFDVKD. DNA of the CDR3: TGTGCCACCAGTGATTTTAGTGAGCAGTTCTTT. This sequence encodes CATSDFSEQFF.

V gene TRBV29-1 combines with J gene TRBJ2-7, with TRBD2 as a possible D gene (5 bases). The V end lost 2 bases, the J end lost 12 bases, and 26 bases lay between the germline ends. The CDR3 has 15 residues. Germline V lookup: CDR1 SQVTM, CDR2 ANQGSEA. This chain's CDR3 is CSVETLLAIAETRYF. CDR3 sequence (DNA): TGCAGCGTTGAAACACTCTTAGCGATAGCCGAGACCCGGTACTTC.

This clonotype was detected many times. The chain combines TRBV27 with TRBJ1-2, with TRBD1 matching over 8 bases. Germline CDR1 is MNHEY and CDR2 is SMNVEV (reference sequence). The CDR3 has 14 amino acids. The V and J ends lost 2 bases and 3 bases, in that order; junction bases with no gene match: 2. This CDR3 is CASSLGTGYYGYTF. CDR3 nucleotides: TGTGCCAGCAGTTTAGGGACAGGCTACTATGGCTACACCTTC.

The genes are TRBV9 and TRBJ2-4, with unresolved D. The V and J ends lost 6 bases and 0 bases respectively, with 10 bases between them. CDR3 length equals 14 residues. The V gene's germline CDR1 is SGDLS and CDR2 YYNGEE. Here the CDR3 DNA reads TGTGCCAGCACGCCAGGAATAGCCAAAAACATTCAGTACTTC. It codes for CASTPGIAKNIQYF.

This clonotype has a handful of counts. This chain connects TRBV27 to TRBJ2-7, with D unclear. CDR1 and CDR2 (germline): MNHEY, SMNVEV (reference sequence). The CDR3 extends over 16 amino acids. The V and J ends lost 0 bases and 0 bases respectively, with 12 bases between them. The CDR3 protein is CASSLSARQFSYEQYF. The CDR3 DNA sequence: TGTGCCAGCAGTTTATCGGCGCGGCAGTTCTCCTACGAGCAGTACTTC.

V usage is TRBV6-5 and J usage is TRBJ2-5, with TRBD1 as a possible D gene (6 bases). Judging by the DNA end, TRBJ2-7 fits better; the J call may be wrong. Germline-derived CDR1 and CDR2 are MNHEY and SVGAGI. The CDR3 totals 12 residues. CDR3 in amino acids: CASRNPDSEQYF. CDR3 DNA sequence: TGTGCCAGCAGGAACCCGGACAGCGAGCAGTACTTC.

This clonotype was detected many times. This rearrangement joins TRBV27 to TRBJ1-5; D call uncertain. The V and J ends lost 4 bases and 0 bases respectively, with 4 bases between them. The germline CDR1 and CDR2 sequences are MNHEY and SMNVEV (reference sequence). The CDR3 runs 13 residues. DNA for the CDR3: TGTGCCAGCAGTTCCTATAGCAATCAGCCCCAGCATTTT. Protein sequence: CASSSYSNQPQHF.

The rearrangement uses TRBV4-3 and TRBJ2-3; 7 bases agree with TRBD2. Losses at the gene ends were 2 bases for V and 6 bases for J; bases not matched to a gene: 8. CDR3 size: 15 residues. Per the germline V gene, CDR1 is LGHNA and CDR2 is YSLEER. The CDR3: CASSQYMGGSDTQYF. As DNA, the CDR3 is TGCGCCAGCAGCCAATACATGGGGGGGAGTGATACGCAGTATTTT.

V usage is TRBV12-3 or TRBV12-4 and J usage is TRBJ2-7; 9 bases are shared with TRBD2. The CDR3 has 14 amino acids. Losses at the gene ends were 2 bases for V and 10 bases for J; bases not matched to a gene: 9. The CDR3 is CASSLSGLAEAQYF. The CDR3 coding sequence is TGTGCCAGCAGTTTATCGGGACTAGCAGAGGCCCAGTACTTC.

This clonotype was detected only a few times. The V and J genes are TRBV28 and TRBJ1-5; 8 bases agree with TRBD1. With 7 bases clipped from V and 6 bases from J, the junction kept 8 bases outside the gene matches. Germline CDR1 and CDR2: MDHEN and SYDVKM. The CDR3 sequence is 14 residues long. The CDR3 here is CASNPGQGRQPQHF. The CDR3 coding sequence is TGTGCCAGCAACCCCGGACAGGGTCGTCAGCCCCAGCATTTT.

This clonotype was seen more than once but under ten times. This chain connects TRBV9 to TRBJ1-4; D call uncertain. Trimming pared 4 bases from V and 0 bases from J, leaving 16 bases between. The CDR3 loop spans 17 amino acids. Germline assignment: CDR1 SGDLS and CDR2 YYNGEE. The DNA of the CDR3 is TGTGCCAGCAGCCCTCCACTAGGATCAGCAACTAATGAAAAACTGTTTTTT. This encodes CASSPPLGSATNEKLFF.